These 7 T cell receptor beta chains originate from one sample sequenced in a study of technical replicates of blood from a few donors (dated by TCRdb to the late 2010s). Libraries were prepared through the immunoSEQ multiplex PCR assay. Entries here come from immuneACCESS through TCRdb and include only in-frame sequences with V and J called. Some clones fail to appear in such tables; in the studies checked, an unresolved V gene covers under half of the shortfall, and the cause of the remainder is unknown. For this sample the table gives under 85,000 clones, of which 85% to 95% were detected only once. Clones ranked in the top ten supply 0.35% to 0.5% of the sample. Sequenced sample: T cells isolated from PBMCs. The receptors were sampled from a human donor in good health.

The chain has TRBV4-3 and TRBJ2-1; 9 bases fit TRBD2. CDR1 and CDR2 from the germline V gene are LGHNA and YSLEER. This CDR3 contains 17 residues. With V trimmed by 0 bases and J by 8 bases, 11 bases remained unmatched. The chain's CDR3 is CASSQDIAGEGGDEQFF. The DNA for the CDR3 is TGCGCCAGCAGCCAAGATATAGCGGGAGAAGGGGGCGATGAGCAGTTCTTC.

The chain couples TRBV29-1 to TRBJ1-1, with D tentatively TRBD1 (6 bases). This CDR3 is built from 15 residues. Germline V gene lookup returns CDR1 SQVTM and CDR2 ANQGSEA. V lost 3 bases and J 4 bases, leaving 18 bases between the germline ends. This chain's CDR3 is CSVEPFTGSGTEAFF. The CDR3 DNA reads as TGCAGCGTTGAGCCTTTTACAGGGTCGGGCACTGAAGCTTTCTTT.

V is TRBV7-6 and J is TRBJ1-5; D might be TRBD1 (6 bases). Germline lookup yields CDR1 SGHVS and CDR2 FNYEAQ. The CDR3 is made up of 21 amino acids. V was cut by 5 bases and J by 0 bases, with 29 bases left in between. CDR3 residues: CASSDILPGDILSHSNQPQHF. The DNA for the CDR3 is TGTGCCAGCAGCGATATCCTCCCCGGGGACATTTTGTCCCATAGCAATCAGCCCCAGCATTTT.

This clone has a single count. The chain is built from TRBV5-4 and TRBJ1-1; 7 bases are a match to TRBD1. Germline V CDR1 and CDR2: SGHNT, YYREEE (reference sequence). V shed 2 bases, J shed 10 bases, and the junction held 5 bases outside the gene matches. The CDR3 is made up of 12 amino acids. DNA for the CDR3: TGTGCCAGCAGCTTAGACAGGGCCTCAGCTTTCTTT. Its protein is CASSLDRASAFF.

The chain joins TRBV6-8 to TRBJ2-7; 7 bases map to TRBD2. The CDR3 consists of 16 residues. Germline V CDR1 and CDR2: MNHGY, SAAAGT. Unmatched junction bases numbered 10, after V lost 4 bases and J lost 1 base. The CDR3: CASSLDWRERSYEQYF. The CDR3 DNA reads TGTGCCAGCAGTTTGGACTGGCGGGAGCGATCCTACGAGCAGTACTTC.

The rearrangement uses TRBV19 and TRBJ2-7; 8 positions match TRBD2. Germline CDR1 LNHDA, CDR2 SQIVND (reference sequence). The CDR3 has 14 amino acids. V trimming: 5 bases; J trimming: 4 bases; junction bases outside the gene matches: 7. The CDR3 sequence is CASSATSGQYEQYF. The DNA for the CDR3 is TGTGCCAGTAGTGCCACTAGCGGCCAATACGAGCAGTACTTC.

The chain joins TRBV9 to TRBJ2-1; the match to TRBD2 covers 9 bases. V gave up 0 bases and J gave up 7 bases; unmatched junction bases: 5. The CDR3 has 15 residues. Germline values: CDR1 SGDLS, CDR2 YYNGEE. Written as DNA, the CDR3 is TGTGCCAGCAGCGTAGTAGCGGGAGTCGGGAATGAGCAGTTCTTC. Its protein is CASSVVAGVGNEQFF.